The rows below give T cell receptor beta chains drawn from one sample of a study of PD-L1 blockade in urothelial cancer. TCRdb's table, derived via immunoSEQ multiplex PCR, lists solely in-frame clones and lacks some. The data contain about 120,000 clones, 86% of them singletons. Specimen: PBMCs, collected around atezolizumab (anti-PD-L1) treatment. The origin of the receptors is a man in his forties or fifties with urothelial cancer. Each CDR3 is given with its conserved first and last residue. D genes are given only for firm matches. Size values are once, few and many counts, or a class for expanded clones, and some rows have none.

J gene	V gene	clone size	D gene	CDR3 DNA	CDR3 protein
TRBJ1-2	TRBV9	-	TRBD1	TGTGCCAGCAGCGAAGGGGGCGGTAACTATGGCTACACCTTC	CASSEGGGNYGYTF
TRBJ2-1	TRBV5-4	-	TRBD2	TGTGCCAGCAGCTCTAGGACTAGCGGACACCCGGCGGATGAGCAGTTCTTC	CASSSRTSGHPADEQFF
TRBJ2-3	TRBV7-3	-	TRBD2	TGTGCCAGCAGCGAAGGGACTAGCGGACCCTCAGATACGCAGTATTTT	CASSEGTSGPSDTQYF
TRBJ2-2	TRBV7-8	-	TRBD1	TGTGCCAGCAGCTCCCGGGACAGGGGGCTCGCCGGGGAGCTGTTTTTT	CASSSRDRGLAGELFF
TRBJ1-4	TRBV7-9	-	-	TGTGCCAGCAGCGAGGCCGGGAATTTCGGCAAACTGTTTTTT	CASSEAGNFGKLFF
TRBJ2-1	TRBV19	-	TRBD2	TGTGCCAGTAGTACGAGCGGGAGGGCCATTAATGAGCAGTTCTTC	CASSTSGRAINEQFF
TRBJ1-2	TRBV28	-	-	TGTGCCAGCACGTCCGGGGTATCAAGGGTCCGGGCGGGCTACACCTTC	CASTSGVSRVRAGYTF
TRBJ2-1	TRBV11-3	-	-	TGTGCCAGCAGCTCGAACAGGTACAATGAGCAGTTCTTC	CASSSNRYNEQFF
TRBJ2-2	TRBV9	-	-	TGTGCCAGCAGCGTAGCCAGTAACACCGGGGAGCTGTTTTTT	CASSVASNTGELFF
TRBJ2-1	TRBV9	-	-	TGTGCCAGCAGCCCCGAAGGGGGAGTGGGTGGTGAGCAGTTCTTC	CASSPEGGVGGEQFF
TRBJ1-6	TRBV6-1	-	-	TGTGCCAGCAGTGATATCAGCGCCTATAATTCACCCCTCCACTTT	CASSDISAYNSPLHF
TRBJ1-1	TRBV28	-	-	TGTGCCAGCAGTTTGTTAATAATACGAGGTGAAGCTTTCTTT	CASSLLIIRGEAFF
TRBJ1-1	TRBV4-1	-	TRBD1	TGCGCCAGCAGCCGTTGGACAGGGGACCACACTGAAGCTTTCTTT	CASSRWTGDHTEAFF
TRBJ2-1	TRBV13	-	TRBD2	TGTGCCAGCAGCATAACTAGCGGGAGGACGGACTCCTACAATGAGCAGTTCTTC	CASSITSGRTDSYNEQFF
TRBJ2-7	TRBV7-2	-	-	TGTGCCAGCAGCTTAGATACCTACGAGCAGTACTTC	CASSLDTYEQYF
TRBJ2-1	TRBV2	-	-	TGTGCCAGCACGCCAGCTTCGACTTACAATGAGCAGTTCTTC	CASTPASTYNEQFF
TRBJ2-7	TRBV18	once	-	TGTGCCAGCTCACCTGTCGCCCTGGGGGGAGATACTTACGAGCAGTACTTC	CASSPVALGGDTYEQYF
TRBJ1-6	TRBV5-4	-	TRBD1	TGTGCCAGCAGCTTGGGACAGGGCTTGAATTCACCCCTCCACTTT	CASSLGQGLNSPLHF
TRBJ1-3	TRBV28	-	-	TGTGCCAGCACTAACCCGCCAGGAGTGGGAGGGGGAAACACCATATATTTT	CASTNPPGVGGGNTIYF
TRBJ2-1	TRBV18	-	-	TGTGCCAGCTCACCGATTCGCCGGGAAAGTGGTTATGAGCAGTTCTTC	CASSPIRRESGYEQFF
TRBJ2-5	TRBV7-9	-	TRBD2	TGTGCCAGCAGTAAGGGACTAGCGGGCACCCAAGAGACCCAGTACTTC	CASSKGLAGTQETQYF
TRBJ2-7	TRBV11-3	-	-	TGTGCCAGCAGCTTAGTTTCAGGAGAAGGGGCCGAGCAGTACTTC	CASSLVSGEGAEQYF
TRBJ2-1	TRBV5-1	-	TRBD2	TGCGCCAGCAGCACGCGACTAGCGGCCCTTTACAATGAGCAGTTCTTC	CASSTRLAALYNEQFF
TRBJ2-7	TRBV7-8	-	TRBD1	TGTGCCAGCAGCTTAACCGGGACAGGGTCATACGAGCAGTACTTC	CASSLTGTGSYEQYF
TRBJ2-1	TRBV5-6	-	TRBD2	TGTGCCAGCAGCTTCGGTCTAGCGGGAGGGGTTGAGCAGTTCTTC	CASSFGLAGGVEQFF
TRBJ1-1	TRBV19	-	-	TGTGCCAGTAGTAAGGGGAAAGCCTCTGAAGCTTTCTTT	CASSKGKASEAFF
TRBJ1-5	TRBV5-6	few	-	TGTGCCAGCAGCCACGGGGGGCTGGGCAATCAGCCCCAGCATTTT	CASSHGGLGNQPQHF
TRBJ2-3	TRBV6-1	-	TRBD2	TGTGCCAGCAGTGAGTTCGGGGCGGGAGGTACAGATACGCAGTATTTT	CASSEFGAGGTDTQYF
TRBJ1-1	TRBV30	-	TRBD1	TGTGCCTGGAGTGCCTTCCTGGACAGGATGAACACTGAAGCTTTCTTT	CAWSAFLDRMNTEAFF
TRBJ2-7	TRBV11-2	-	-	TGTGCCAGCAGCTTAGAACTACAGAACCCGGGGTCCTACGAGCAGTACTTC	CASSLELQNPGSYEQYF
TRBJ1-2	TRBV6-5	-	-	TGTGCCAGCAGCACTCAGGGTGGCTATGGCTACACCTTC	CASSTQGGYGYTF
TRBJ1-5	TRBV7-2	-	-	TGTGCCAGCAGCGCCCTGCTGTGGGGGAGGGAGCCCCAGCATTTT	CASSALLWGREPQHF
TRBJ1-2	TRBV15	-	-	TGTGCCACCAGCAGCAGGGCGAACTATGGCTACACCTTC	CATSSRANYGYTF
TRBJ2-2	TRBV7-7	once	TRBD2	TGTGCTAGCAGCTTAGCGGGGACACTTAACACCGGGGAGCTGTTTTTT	CASSLAGTLNTGELFF
TRBJ2-7	TRBV18	-	-	TGTGCCAGCTCGTACTCCTACGAGCAGTACTTC	CASSYSYEQYF
TRBJ2-1	TRBV6-5	-	TRBD2	TGTGCCAGCAGTTCTACCGGGAGGAACAATGAGCAGTTCTTC	CASSSTGRNNEQFF
TRBJ2-2	TRBV5-4	-	TRBD2	TGTGCCAGCAGCTTGGGACTAGCGGGAAATGGGACCGGGGAGCTGTTTTTT	CASSLGLAGNGTGELFF
TRBJ2-7	TRBV6-6	-	-	TGTGCCAGCAGTTCTTTGGACTTCTACGAGCAGTACTTC	CASSSLDFYEQYF
TRBJ2-7	TRBV27	-	TRBD2	TGTGCCAGCAGAAAACTTGGACTAGCGGGAGCCATTGGGGGGATGGTCGAGCAGTACTTC	CASRKLGLAGAIGGMVEQYF
TRBJ2-3	TRBV2	-	TRBD1	TGTGCCAGCAGAGACCAGGGGGCTCGGGAGCTCTTCCTTAGCACAGATACGCAGTATTTT	CASRDQGARELFLSTDTQYF
TRBJ1-2	TRBV19	-	TRBD1	TGTGCCAGTAGTATCCCCGGACAGGGTGGAGGCTACACCTTC	CASSIPGQGGGYTF
TRBJ2-2	TRBV7-9	-	TRBD1	TGTGCCAGCAGCTGGACAGGAATCCTCCCCGGGGAGCTGTTTTTT	CASSWTGILPGELFF
TRBJ2-7	TRBV27	-	TRBD1	TGTGCCAGCAGATCCGGGACAGGGAGTTTTTTTGACTACGAGCAGTACTTC	CASRSGTGSFFDYEQYF
TRBJ2-5	TRBV6-4	-	TRBD1	TGTGCCAGCAGTGTCCGACAGGGACCCCAAGAGACCCAGTACTTC	CASSVRQGPQETQYF
TRBJ1-4	TRBV11-3	-	TRBD1	TGTGCCAGCAGCTTAGAGCCAGGGGGCGAGGTTGAAAAACTGTTTTTT	CASSLEPGGEVEKLFF
TRBJ1-2	TRBV7-9	few	-	TGTGCCAGCAGCTTGAGGACACTTGGGGGCTACACCTTC	CASSLRTLGGYTF
TRBJ2-7	TRBV10-3	-	-	TGTGCCATCAGTGAGGGACAGTGGAACTACGAGCAGTACTTC	CAISEGQWNYEQYF